This T cell receptor (beta chain) came from a study of cytomegalovirus exposure and HLA in healthy donors. Primers included in the PCR were 60 Vbeta and 13 Jbeta primers. Generated by immunoSEQ multiplex PCR, the TCRdb table keeps only in-frame clones and is missing some. The sample yields some 150,000 clones, almost 85% seen once. The specimen was PBMCs. This sequence was found in a woman between 40 and 55 years old in good health and CMV-seronegative.

The CDR3 loop is CASSAVAGAHTEAFF. DNA of the CDR3: TGTGCCAGCAGCGCCGTGGCAGGGGCCCACACTGAAGCTTTCTTT. The chain recombines TRBV6-1 with TRBJ1-1; perhaps TRBD1 as D (6 bases). The CDR3 has 15 amino acids. Germline V gene data show CDR1 as MNHNS and CDR2 as SASEGT. The V and J ends lost 6 bases and 3 bases respectively, with 17 bases between them.